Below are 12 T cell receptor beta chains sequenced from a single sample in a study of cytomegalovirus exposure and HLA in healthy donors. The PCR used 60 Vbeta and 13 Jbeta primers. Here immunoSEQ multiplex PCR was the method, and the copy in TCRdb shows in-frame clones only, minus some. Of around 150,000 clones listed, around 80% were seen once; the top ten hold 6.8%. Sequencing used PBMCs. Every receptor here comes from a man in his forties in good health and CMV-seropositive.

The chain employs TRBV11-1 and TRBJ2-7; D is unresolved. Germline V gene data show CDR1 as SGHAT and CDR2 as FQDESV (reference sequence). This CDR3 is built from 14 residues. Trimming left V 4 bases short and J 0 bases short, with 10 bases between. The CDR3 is CASSSYKSSYEQYF. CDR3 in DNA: TGTGCCAGCAGCTCCTATAAGAGCTCCTACGAGCAGTACTTC.

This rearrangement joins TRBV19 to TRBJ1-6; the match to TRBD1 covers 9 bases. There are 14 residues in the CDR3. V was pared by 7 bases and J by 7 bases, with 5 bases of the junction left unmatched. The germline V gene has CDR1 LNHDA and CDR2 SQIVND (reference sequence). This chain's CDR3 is CASTRGTGNSPLHF. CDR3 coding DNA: TGTGCCAGTACCAGGGGGACAGGGAATTCACCCCTCCACTTT.

This chain's CDR3 is CASSTSGGASEQFF. CDR3 DNA sequence: TGTGCCAGTTCTACTAGCGGGGGGGCCTCTGAGCAGTTCTTC. The chain has TRBV19 and TRBJ2-1, with TRBD2 identical over 13 bases. This CDR3 region has 14 residues. Germline-derived CDR1 and CDR2 are LNHDA and SQIVND (reference sequence). The V gene end was trimmed by 8 bases and the J gene end by 9 bases; junction bases not matched to a gene: 7.

The CDR3 DNA reads as TGTGCCAGCTCACCTACTCGGGTCTCCTATAATTCACCCCTCCACTTT. Its translation is CASSPTRVSYNSPLHF. This chain links TRBV18 with TRBJ1-6, with D unclear. The ends were cut back, 3 bases at V and 0 bases at J, with 9 bases in the middle. Germline V gene sequence: CDR1 KGHSH, CDR2 LQKENI. The CDR3 is 16 residues long.

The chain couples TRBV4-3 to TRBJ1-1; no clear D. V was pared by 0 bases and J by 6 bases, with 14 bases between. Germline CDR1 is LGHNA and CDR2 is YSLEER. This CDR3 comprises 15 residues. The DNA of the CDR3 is TGCGCCAGCAGCCAAGAGGTCCCCCAATCGGCTGAAGCTTTCTTT. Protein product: CASSQEVPQSAEAFF.

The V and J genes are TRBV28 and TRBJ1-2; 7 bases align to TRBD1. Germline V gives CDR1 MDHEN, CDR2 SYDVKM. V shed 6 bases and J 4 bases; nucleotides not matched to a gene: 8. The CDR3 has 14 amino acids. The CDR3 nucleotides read TGTGCCAGCAGCCCGACAGGGACTTCCTATGGCTACACCTTC. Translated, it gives CASSPTGTSYGYTF.

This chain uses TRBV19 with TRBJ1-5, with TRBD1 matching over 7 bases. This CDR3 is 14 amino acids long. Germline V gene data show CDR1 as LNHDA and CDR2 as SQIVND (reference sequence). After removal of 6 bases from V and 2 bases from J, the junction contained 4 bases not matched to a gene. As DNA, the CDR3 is TGTGCCAGTAGGGACAGGTCTGGCAATCAGCCCCAGCATTTT. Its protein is CASRDRSGNQPQHF.

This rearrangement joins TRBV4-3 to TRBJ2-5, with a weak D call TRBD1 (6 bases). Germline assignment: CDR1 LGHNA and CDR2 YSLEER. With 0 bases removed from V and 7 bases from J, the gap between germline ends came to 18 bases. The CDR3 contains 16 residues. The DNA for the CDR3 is TGCGCCAGCAGCCAAGATATACAGGGCGGATTAGTGACCCAGTACTTC. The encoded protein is CASSQDIQGGLVTQYF.

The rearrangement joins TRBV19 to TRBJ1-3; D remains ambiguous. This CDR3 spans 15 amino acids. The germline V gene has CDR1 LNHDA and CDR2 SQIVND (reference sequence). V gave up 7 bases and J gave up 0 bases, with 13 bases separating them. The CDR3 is CASTFLPFSGNTIYF. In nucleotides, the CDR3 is TGTGCCAGTACCTTTCTACCCTTCTCTGGAAACACCATATATTTT. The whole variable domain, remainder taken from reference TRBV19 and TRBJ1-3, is DGGITQSPKYLFRKEGQNVTLSCEQNLNHDAMYWYRQDPGQGLRLIYYSQIVNDFQKGDIAEGYSVSREKKESFPLTVTSAQKNPTAFYLCASTFLPFSGNTIYFGEGSWLTVV.

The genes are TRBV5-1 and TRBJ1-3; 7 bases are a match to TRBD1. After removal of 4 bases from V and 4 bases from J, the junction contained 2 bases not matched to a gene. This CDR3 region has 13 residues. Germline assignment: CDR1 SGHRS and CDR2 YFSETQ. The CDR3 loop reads CASSEGQGNTIYF. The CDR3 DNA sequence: TGCGCCAGCAGCGAGGGACAGGGAAACACCATATATTTT. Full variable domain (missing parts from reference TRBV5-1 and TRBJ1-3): KAGVTQTPRYLIKTRGQQVTLSCSPISGHRSVSWYQQTPGQGLQFLFEYFSETQRNKGNFPGRFSGRQFSNSRSEMNVSTLELGDSALYLCASSEGQGNTIYFGEGSWLTVV.

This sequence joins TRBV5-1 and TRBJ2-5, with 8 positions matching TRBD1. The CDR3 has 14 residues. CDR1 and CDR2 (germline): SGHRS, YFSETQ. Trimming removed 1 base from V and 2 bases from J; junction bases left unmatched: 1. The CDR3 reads CASSLQGAQETQYF. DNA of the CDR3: TGCGCCAGCAGCTTGCAGGGGGCACAAGAGACCCAGTACTTC. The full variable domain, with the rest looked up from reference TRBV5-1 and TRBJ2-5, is KAGVTQTPRYLIKTRGQQVTLSCSPISGHRSVSWYQQTPGQGLQFLFEYFSETQRNKGNFPGRFSGRQFSNSRSEMNVSTLELGDSALYLCASSLQGAQETQYFGPGTRLLVL.

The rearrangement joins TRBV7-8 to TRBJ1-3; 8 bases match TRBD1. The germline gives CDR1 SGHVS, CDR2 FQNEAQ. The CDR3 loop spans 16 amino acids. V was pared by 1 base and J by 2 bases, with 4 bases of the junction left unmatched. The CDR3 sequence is CASSLERQGPGNTIYF. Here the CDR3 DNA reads TGTGCCAGCAGCTTAGAGAGACAGGGGCCTGGAAACACCATATATTTT.